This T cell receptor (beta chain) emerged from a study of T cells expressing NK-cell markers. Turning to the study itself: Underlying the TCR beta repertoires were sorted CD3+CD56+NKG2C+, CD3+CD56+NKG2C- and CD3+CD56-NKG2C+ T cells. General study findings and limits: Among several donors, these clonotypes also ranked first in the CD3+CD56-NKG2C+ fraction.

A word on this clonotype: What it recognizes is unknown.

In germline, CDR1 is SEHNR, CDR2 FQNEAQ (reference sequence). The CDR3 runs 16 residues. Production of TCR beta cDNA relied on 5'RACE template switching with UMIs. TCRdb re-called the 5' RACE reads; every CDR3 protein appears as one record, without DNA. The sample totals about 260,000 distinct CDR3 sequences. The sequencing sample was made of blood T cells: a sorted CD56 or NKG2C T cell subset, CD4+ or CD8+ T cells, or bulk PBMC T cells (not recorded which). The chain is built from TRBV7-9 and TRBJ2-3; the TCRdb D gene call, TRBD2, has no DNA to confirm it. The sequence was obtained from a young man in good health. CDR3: CASSLAVGGNTDTQYF.